The 31 T cell receptor beta chains in this list originate from one sample, sequenced in a study of T cells after yellow fever vaccination. TCRdb redid the calling of the 5' RACE reads with MiXCR, one entry per CDR3 protein. The repertoire holds a few hundred thousand distinct CDR3 sequences, with roughly 8.7% as singletons. The sequencing here drew on PBMCs, taken on the day of the first yellow fever vaccination. These receptors all stem from a man aged 18 to 35 who received the YFV17D yellow fever vaccine.

The rearrangement uses TRBV15 and TRBJ2-7, with TRBD1 identical over 7 bases. The CDR3 covers 15 residues. The V gene's germline CDR1 is LNHNV and CDR2 YYDKDF (reference sequence). J was trimmed by 4 bases and V by 5 bases; bases with no gene match: 11. The CDR3, as DNA: TGTGCCACCAGCGAGAAGGGGGCTGTGTTTTACGAGCAGTACTTC. Translated, it gives CATSEKGAVFYEQYF.

V and J are TRBV7-8 and TRBJ2-1, with 11 nucleotides matching TRBD2. The germline CDR1 and CDR2 sequences are SGHVS and FQNEAQ. The CDR3 runs 16 residues. Unmatched junction bases numbered 10, after V lost 5 bases and J lost 7 bases. The DNA for the CDR3 is TGTGCCAGCAGCCTACTAGCGGGGGCCGCTTGGAATGAGCAGTTCTTC. Its translation: CASSLLAGAAWNEQFF.

This chain links TRBV28 with TRBJ2-1; TRBD1 matches at 9 bases. The CDR3 extends over 16 amino acids. The ends lost 2 bases at V and 12 bases at J; junction bases unmatched: 14. CDR1 is MDHEN, CDR2 SYDVKM, per germline. CDR3 protein: CASSLQGQGLVGGQFF. The CDR3 DNA reads as TGTGCCAGCAGTTTACAAGGACAGGGGTTAGTAGGAGGGCAGTTCTTC. The whole variable domain, remainder taken from reference TRBV28 and TRBJ2-1, is DVKVTQSSRYLVKRTGEKVFLECVQDMDHENMFWYRQDPGLGLRLIYFSYDVKMKEKGDIPEGYSVSREKKERFSLILESASTNQTSMYLCASSLQGQGLVGGQFFGPGTRLTVL.

This clonotype was found many times. This CDR3 is CASSYSGGLRTEAFF. In DNA, the CDR3 is TGTGCCAGCAGTTACTCGGGTGGGCTGCGCACTGAAGCTTTCTTT. This sequence joins TRBV6-5 and TRBJ1-1, with D uncertain. The V end was cut by 0 bases, the J end by 4 bases, with 12 bases between. There are 15 residues in the CDR3. Germline lookup yields CDR1 MNHEY and CDR2 SVGAGI.

V gene TRBV20-1 combines with J gene TRBJ2-3; D is possibly TRBD2 (6 bases). The CDR3 runs to 17 residues. V was trimmed by 5 bases and J by 0 bases, leaving 21 bases between them. Germline CDR1 is DFQATT and CDR2 is SNEGSKA (reference sequence). The CDR3 sequence is CSAPSRRAGRSTDTQYF. CDR3 in DNA: TGCAGTGCTCCGTCCCGGCGCGCGGGAAGAAGCACAGATACGCAGTATTTT.

In its sample, this clonotype was seen a few times. CDR3 coding DNA: TGTGCCAGCAGCCTCGTGGTGGGAGGCCCCTACGAGCAGTACTTC. Protein sequence: CASSLVVGGPYEQYF. The genes are TRBV13 and TRBJ2-7; possible D gene TRBD2, 6 bases. CDR1 and CDR2 (germline): PRHDT, FYEKMQ (reference sequence). This CDR3 has 15 residues. V lost 5 bases and J lost 2, with 16 bases in between.

This chain connects TRBV29-1 to TRBJ2-7, with D hard to call. The CDR3 length is 13 residues. The ends were cut back, 2 bases at V and 2 bases at J, with 10 bases in the middle. Germline V gene data show CDR1 as SQVTM and CDR2 as ANQGSEA. The CDR3: CSVERSYPYEQYF. The CDR3 bases are TGCAGCGTTGAACGTTCCTATCCCTACGAGCAGTACTTC.

This clonotype was detected only a few times. The gene calls are TRBV5-1 and TRBJ2-2, with 7 bases aligning to TRBD1. The CDR3 extends over 19 amino acids. Germline V lookup: CDR1 SGHRS, CDR2 YFSETQ. V shed 0 bases, J shed 3 bases, and the junction held 14 bases outside the gene matches. This CDR3 is CASSLAVFEGATDTGELFF. The DNA for the CDR3 is TGCGCCAGCAGCTTGGCCGTCTTTGAGGGGGCGACTGACACCGGGGAGCTGTTTTTT.

This clonotype turned up a few times. The chain carries TRBV5-1 and TRBJ1-1; D not certain. The germline V gene encodes CDR1 SGHRS and CDR2 YFSETQ. The CDR3 runs 16 residues. Trimming stripped 3 bases from V and 4 bases from J, with 19 bases between. CDR3 in amino acids: CASSYGITIAGTEAFF. In DNA form, the CDR3 reads TGCGCCAGCAGCTACGGGATTACGATCGCGGGCACTGAAGCTTTCTTT.

This clonotype has just a few counts. The chain employs TRBV4-3 and TRBJ2-6, with a weak D call TRBD1 (5 bases). Germline V gene sequence: CDR1 LGHNA, CDR2 YSLEER. The CDR3 sequence is 19 residues long. Trimming took off 1 base at V and 0 bases at J, with 16 bases between the two ends. CDR3 nucleotides: TGCGCCAGCAGCCAAGCGACAGCCCCAACCCTCTCTGGGGCCAACGTCCTGACTTTC. Translated: CASSQATAPTLSGANVLTF.

The rearrangement joins TRBV5-4 to TRBJ2-7, with 9 bases identical to TRBD2. V shed 10 bases and J 4 bases; nucleotides not matched to a gene: 9. The CDR3 is 13 residues long. CDR1 SGHNT and CDR2 YYREEE come from the germline V gene (reference sequence). CDR3 region: CARTTGLAYEQYF. CDR3 nucleotides: TGTGCCCGCACCACGGGACTAGCTTACGAGCAGTACTTC.

This clonotype has just a few counts. The rearrangement uses TRBV28 and TRBJ1-2; no clear D gene. CDR3 length: 11 residues. Trimming took off 4 bases at V and 6 bases at J, with 6 bases between the two ends. Per germline, CDR1 MDHEN and CDR2 SYDVKM. Written as DNA, the CDR3 is TGTGCCAGCAGTTCCCCTCATGGCTACACCTTC. Protein sequence: CASSSPHGYTF.

The V call is TRBV19, the J call TRBJ1-5; D gene uncertain. The CDR3 totals 13 residues. The germline gives CDR1 LNHDA, CDR2 SQIVND (reference sequence). Trimming took 6 bases from V and 5 from J, leaving 11 bases between them. The CDR3 spells CASRSYSHQPQHF. DNA for the CDR3: TGTGCCAGTAGATCATATAGTCATCAGCCCCAGCATTTT.

This clonotype was detected ten times or more. This rearrangement joins TRBV7-8 to TRBJ1-1; 9 bases line up with TRBD1. CDR1 and CDR2 (germline): SGHVS, FQNEAQ. The junction had 7 bases not matched to a gene; V was cut back by 4 bases and J by 4 bases. The CDR3 extends over 15 amino acids. This CDR3 reads CASSYQGQGGTEAFF. Written as DNA, the CDR3 is TGTGCCAGCAGCTACCAGGGACAGGGTGGCACTGAAGCTTTCTTT.

This clonotype was counted between two and nine times. This chain links TRBV15 with TRBJ2-3; unclear D gene. The CDR3 has 14 residues. Germline CDR1 is LNHNV and CDR2 is YYDKDF (reference sequence). Trimming shortened V by 1 base and J by 5 bases, and 10 bases separated the two germline ends. CDR3 protein: CATSRGLTLDTQYF. The CDR3 DNA reads TGTGCCACCAGCAGAGGATTGACCCTAGATACGCAGTATTTT.

This clonotype occurred a few times. The rearrangement links TRBV7-2 to TRBJ2-3; 11 bases agree with TRBD2. Per germline, CDR1 SGHTA and CDR2 FQGNSA. The CDR3 contains 15 residues. V lost 6 bases to trimming and J lost 2 bases; unmatched junction nucleotides: 4. The CDR3 reads CASRILAGVTDTQYF. The CDR3 nucleotides are TGTGCCAGCAGAATACTAGCGGGGGTCACAGATACGCAGTATTTT.

This clonotype was counted only a few times. V usage is TRBV7-6 and J usage is TRBJ2-3; D could derive from TRBD1 or TRBD2 (6 bases each). Germline CDR1 and CDR2: SGHVS and FNYEAQ. Trimming took 3 bases from V and 2 from J, leaving 12 bases between them. The CDR3 loop spans 15 amino acids. CDR3 amino acids: CASSFTGGVTDTQYF. The CDR3 DNA reads as TGTGCCAGCAGCTTCACCGGGGGCGTCACAGATACGCAGTATTTT. The variable domain in full, completed from reference TRBV7-6 and TRBJ2-3, reads GAGVSQSPRYKVTKRGQDVALRCDPISGHVSLYWYRQALGQGPEFLTYFNYEAQQDKSGLPNDRFSAERPEGSISTLTIQRTEQRDSAMYRCASSFTGGVTDTQYFGPGTRLTVL.

The sample holds a few counts of this clonotype. The V call is TRBV7-9, the J call TRBJ2-1, with D possibly being TRBD1 or TRBD2 (5 bases each). The V gene lost 7 bases and the J gene lost 7 bases, with 14 bases spanning the gap. Germline values: CDR1 SEHNR, CDR2 FQNEAQ (reference sequence). This CDR3 contains 13 residues. DNA for the CDR3: TGTGCCAGCACCCGGGGCGAGGTGAATGAGCAGTTCTTC. Translation gives CASTRGEVNEQFF.

This clonotype has only a few counts. The rearrangement joins TRBV28 to TRBJ2-3; 9 bases are shared with TRBD2. The CDR3 has 16 residues. J lost 0 bases, V lost 6 bases, and 7 bases had no gene match. Germline loops: CDR1 MDHEN, CDR2 SYDVKM. The CDR3 spells CASRAGGAPSTDTQYF. The CDR3 DNA is TGTGCCAGCAGGGCGGGGGGGGCCCCCAGCACAGATACGCAGTATTTT.

This clonotype was counted between two and nine times. The gene calls are TRBV12-3 or TRBV12-4 and TRBJ2-2, with 7 bases matching TRBD1. This CDR3 is 16 amino acids long. The trim removed 5 bases at V and 3 bases at J, leaving 9 bases unmatched. This CDR3 is CASSPIRTGYTGELFF. The CDR3 DNA reads as TGTGCCAGCAGTCCGATCCGGACAGGTTACACCGGGGAGCTGTTTTTT.

Turning to this clonotype: A read error may explain this, as a much larger clone is one base away. The CDR3 end shows no conserved phenylalanine or tryptophan, and so a read error is likely. This rearrangement joins TRBV5-4 to TRBJ2-4; D is undetermined. Germline V gene data show CDR1 as SGHNT and CDR2 as YYREEE (reference sequence). The CDR3 is made up of 14 amino acids. V shed 5 bases and J shed 0 bases, with 9 bases lying between them. CDR3 sequence (DNA): TGTGCCAGCAGACAAGACGTAGCCAAAAACATTCAGTACCTC. Protein product: CASRQDVAKNIQYL.

This clonotype was picked up a small number of times. This chain joins TRBV24-1 and TRBJ2-7; TRBD1 is a possible D gene (5 bases). The CDR3 contains 13 residues. Trimming stripped 5 bases from V and 5 bases from J, with 12 bases between. Germline V CDR1 and CDR2: KGHDR, SFDVKD. The chain's CDR3 is CATSVAGLDEQYV. The DNA for the CDR3 is TGTGCCACCAGTGTTGCAGGGCTGGACGAGCAGTACGTC.

This clonotype was counted a few times. The chain joins TRBV7-2 to TRBJ2-5; possible D gene TRBD1, 5 bases. Trimming shortened V by 6 bases and J by 1 base, and 15 bases separated the two germline ends. This CDR3 is built from 15 residues. Germline V CDR1 and CDR2: SGHTA, FQGNSA. CDR3 residues: CASSPPWGPQETQYF. The DNA of the CDR3 is TGTGCCAGCAGTCCTCCGTGGGGCCCCCAAGAGACCCAGTACTTC.

This clonotype was seen a few times. The rearrangement links TRBV6-5 to TRBJ1-3; D is undetermined. The CDR3 contains 14 residues. Deletions cut 4 bases from V and 2 bases from J, with 9 bases between. The germline V gene has CDR1 MNHEY and CDR2 SVGAGI. CDR3 amino acids: CASSLRGTGNTIYF. CDR3 coding DNA: TGTGCCAGCAGTTTGCGGGGAACTGGAAACACCATATATTTT.

This clonotype was counted a few times. This rearrangement joins TRBV9 to TRBJ1-3, with D unclear. In germline, CDR1 is SGDLS, CDR2 YYNGEE. The V end lost 3 bases, the J end lost 0 bases, and 7 bases lay between the germline ends. The CDR3 extends over 14 amino acids. CDR3 sequence (DNA): TGTGCCAGCAGCGCGCCGTTCTCTGGAAACACCATATATTTT. Translated, it gives CASSAPFSGNTIYF. Full variable domain (missing parts from reference TRBV9 and TRBJ1-3): DSGVTQTPKHLITATGQRVTLRCSPRSGDLSVYWYQQSLDQGLQFLIQYYNGEERAKGNILERFSAQQFPDLHSELNLSSLELGDSALYFCASSAPFSGNTIYFGEGSWLTVV.

The chain uses TRBV28 and TRBJ2-7, with D possibly matching TRBD2 (6 bases). V was shortened by 6 bases and J by 6 bases, with 15 bases between the two germline ends. Germline assignment: CDR1 MDHEN and CDR2 SYDVKM. This CDR3 region has 13 residues. The CDR3 loop reads CASSLRFGGEQYV. The CDR3 bases are TGTGCCAGCAGCCTGAGGTTCGGGGGCGAGCAGTACGTC.

This clonotype was found many times. This chain uses TRBV4-3 with TRBJ2-3; TRBD2 agrees at 16 bases. Germline-derived CDR1 and CDR2 are LGHNA and YSLEER. This CDR3 spans 19 amino acids. With V trimmed by 1 base and J by 1 base, 5 bases remained unmatched. The CDR3 loop is CASSQGGLAGGPGTDTQYF. The CDR3 DNA reads as TGCGCCAGCAGCCAAGGGGGACTAGCGGGGGGGCCAGGCACAGATACGCAGTATTTT.

The J gene is TRBJ1-1, the V gene TRBV6-2 or TRBV6-3, with a weak D call TRBD1 (5 bases). The CDR3 consists of 14 residues. Germline CDR1 and CDR2: MNHEY and SVGEGT. Trimming pared 1 base from V and 4 bases from J, leaving 10 bases between. CDR3 bases: TGTGCCAGCAGTTACTATGGGGCGGTCACTGAAGCTTTCTTT. It is translated as CASSYYGAVTEAFF.

The V call is TRBV5-1, the J call TRBJ2-1; TRBD2 agrees at 7 bases. Germline loops: CDR1 SGHRS, CDR2 YFSETQ. The CDR3 runs 17 residues. Trimming cost V 0 bases and J 0 bases; bases outside gene matches: 6. The CDR3 is CASSLGTGGSSYNEQFF. CDR3 bases: TGCGCCAGCAGCTTGGGCACCGGGGGGAGCTCCTACAATGAGCAGTTCTTC.

The chain uses TRBV28 and TRBJ2-7; D unclear. This CDR3 region has 13 residues. Germline values: CDR1 MDHEN, CDR2 SYDVKM. V gave up 5 bases and J gave up 4 bases, with 12 bases separating them. The CDR3 bases are TGTGCCAGCAGTACTGGTGGGTCTTACGAGCAGTACGTC. It specifies CASSTGGSYEQYV.

The chain joins TRBV4-2 to TRBJ1-4; the D is unclear. V dropped 5 bases and J dropped 0 bases, with 10 bases sitting between them. This CDR3 is built from 15 residues. CDR1 and CDR2 (germline): LGHNA, YNFKEQ. CDR3 coding DNA: TGTGCCAGCAGCGTCAATCTGGCAACTAATGAAAAACTGTTTTTT. Encoded protein: CASSVNLATNEKLFF.